These 29 T cell receptor beta chains came from one sample sequenced in a study of shared clonotypes between healthy human individuals. The assay was immunoSEQ multiplex PCR, and TCRdb's table has in-frame clones only and misses some. The top ten hold roughly 0.35% of the sample, which has around 1.4 million clones, just under 99% seen once. Sequencing input: naive CD4+ T cells sorted from blood. Subset described: CD45RA+ positively selected. These receptors were collected from a young man in good health.

The chain is built from TRBV4-1 and TRBJ2-3, with 9 bases that match TRBD2. Germline assignment: CDR1 MGHRA and CDR2 YSYEKL. This CDR3 contains 18 residues. V shed 2 bases, J shed 2 bases, and the junction held 11 bases outside the gene matches. Here the CDR3 reads CASSQRGGTSRTTDTQYF. CDR3 in DNA: TGCGCCAGCAGCCAAAGGGGGGGGACTAGCAGGACCACAGATACGCAGTATTTT.

The chain recombines TRBV5-1 with TRBJ2-3; no clear D. V lost 4 bases and J lost 0, with 12 bases in between. The CDR3 has 15 amino acids. CDR1 and CDR2 from the germline V gene are SGHRS and YFSETQ. The CDR3 DNA reads as TGCGCCAGCAGCCCCAGCCCAACCAGCACAGATACGCAGTATTTT. Translated: CASSPSPTSTDTQYF. The full variable domain, its missing parts supplied by reference TRBV5-1 and TRBJ2-3, is KAGVTQTPRYLIKTRGQQVTLSCSPISGHRSVSWYQQTPGQGLQFLFEYFSETQRNKGNFPGRFSGRQFSNSRSEMNVSTLELGDSALYLCASSPSPTSTDTQYFGPGTRLTVL.

The CDR3 coding sequence is TGTGCCAGCAGTTACTCCTGGGACTTAGGCTCCGATGAGCAGTTCTTC. This translates into CASSYSWDLGSDEQFF. The rearrangement joins TRBV6-5 to TRBJ2-1, with a weak D call TRBD2 (6 bases). The CDR3 loop spans 16 amino acids. CDR1 is MNHEY, CDR2 SVGAGI, per germline. V was shortened by 0 bases and J by 8 bases, with 17 bases between the two germline ends.

The chain has TRBV27 and TRBJ2-1, with 10 bases fitting TRBD2. The CDR3 has 15 residues. The junction had 5 bases not matched to a gene; V was cut back by 6 bases and J by 3 bases. Germline-derived CDR1 and CDR2 are MNHEY and SMNVEV (reference sequence). The CDR3 region has the DNA TGTGCCAGCAGACTAGCGGGACCAGTCTACAATGAGCAGTTCTTC. Protein product: CASRLAGPVYNEQFF.

This clone has just one count. The chain carries TRBV29-1 and TRBJ1-2; D call uncertain. Germline lookup yields CDR1 SQVTM and CDR2 ANQGSEA. This CDR3 is 12 amino acids long. V lost 6 bases and J 8 bases, leaving 16 bases between the germline ends. CDR3 amino acids: CSVPVFYGGYTF. The CDR3 region has the DNA TGCAGCGTCCCGGTCTTTTACGGGGGCTACACCTTC.

The rearrangement links TRBV9 to TRBJ1-3; D ambiguous. With 2 bases removed from V and 2 bases from J, the gap between germline ends came to 20 bases. CDR3 length: 18 amino acids. Germline assignment: CDR1 SGDLS and CDR2 YYNGEE. CDR3 nucleotides: TGTGCCAGCAGCGTCTTCTCTTCCCCTCAGGTTACTGGAAACACCATATATTTT. Residues: CASSVFSSPQVTGNTIYF.

This rearrangement joins TRBV18 to TRBJ2-7, with 7 bases lining up with TRBD1. The CDR3 is 14 residues long. Unmatched junction bases numbered 5, after V lost 0 bases and J lost 6 bases. CDR1 and CDR2 (germline): KGHSH, LQKENI. This CDR3 is CASSPPRQGGEQYF. DNA of the CDR3: TGTGCCAGCTCACCACCGAGACAGGGTGGCGAGCAGTACTTC.

This rearrangement joins TRBV4-3 to TRBJ2-2, with D uncertain. The V end lost 0 bases, the J end lost 6 bases, and 11 bases lay between the germline ends. Germline V lookup: CDR1 LGHNA, CDR2 YSLEER. The CDR3 extends over 15 amino acids. CDR3: CASSQEFRIPGELFF. The CDR3 coding sequence is TGCGCCAGCAGCCAAGAATTCAGGATCCCCGGGGAGCTGTTTTTT.

The V and J genes are TRBV11-2 and TRBJ2-1, with TRBD2 matching over 8 bases. V gave up 5 bases and J gave up 4 bases; unmatched junction bases: 7. This CDR3 has 15 amino acids. The germline V gene has CDR1 SGHAT and CDR2 FQNNGV. The CDR3, as DNA: TGTGCCAGCAGCCGAGTTAGCGGGACATACAATGAGCAGTTCTTC. Its protein is CASSRVSGTYNEQFF.

This rearrangement joins TRBV9 to TRBJ2-7; the D gene could be TRBD1 or TRBD2 (5 bases each). Trimming took 4 bases from V and 2 from J, leaving 13 bases between them. This CDR3 has 14 residues. The germline CDR1 and CDR2 sequences are SGDLS and YYNGEE. In DNA form, the CDR3 reads TGTGCCAGCAGCCCTGGGACGCCGGCCTACGAGCAGTACTTC. This codes for CASSPGTPAYEQYF.

The chain uses TRBV6-1 and TRBJ2-7; 7 bases are a match to TRBD1. V lost 8 bases and J lost 5; bases outside the gene matches: 12. Per the germline V gene, CDR1 is MNHNS and CDR2 is SASEGT. The CDR3 runs to 14 residues. The CDR3 DNA reads as TGTGCCAGCGGCCGACAGGGAACGAGCGACGAGCAGTACTTC. Its translation is CASGRQGTSDEQYF.

Comments on this clone: The same CDR3 arises from other DNA sequences in this sample as well. The CDR3 protein is CASGLGTGRETQYF. In DNA form, the CDR3 reads TGTGCTAGTGGTTTGGGGACGGGAAGGGAGACCCAGTACTTC. The genes are TRBV12-5 and TRBJ2-5, with D possibly matching TRBD2 (5 bases). Germline lookup yields CDR1 LGHNT and CDR2 FRNRAP. Deletions cut 1 base from V and 5 bases from J, with 11 bases between. CDR3 size: 14 residues.

V and J are TRBV7-2 and TRBJ2-5; TRBD2 aligns across 12 bases. This CDR3 has 18 residues. The ends lost 5 bases at V and 4 bases at J; junction bases unmatched: 14. CDR1 and CDR2 (germline): SGHTA, FQGNSA. The CDR3 is CASSPPPRLAGVRETQYF. CDR3 in DNA: TGTGCCAGCAGCCCTCCCCCCCGACTAGCGGGAGTGCGAGAGACCCAGTACTTC.

V usage is TRBV5-6 and J usage is TRBJ1-6; D is unclear. Trimming stripped 0 bases from V and 9 bases from J, with 19 bases between. There are 17 residues in the CDR3. Germline assignment: CDR1 SGHDT and CDR2 YYEEEE. The DNA of the CDR3 is TGTGCCAGCAGCTTGGGATACGGGAGACTCGGCGCTTCACCCCTCCACTTT. This translates into CASSLGYGRLGASPLHF.

This chain connects TRBV9 to TRBJ2-5; D possibly corresponds to TRBD2 (6 bases). From germline, CDR1 is SGDLS and CDR2 YYNGEE. The V end was cut by 3 bases, the J end by 8 bases, with 17 bases between. The CDR3 loop spans 14 amino acids. The CDR3: CASSAVAVEGTQYF. The CDR3 DNA reads TGTGCCAGCAGCGCGGTAGCGGTAGAAGGTACCCAGTACTTC.

The V gene is TRBV7-8, the J gene TRBJ2-5, with unresolved D. Germline V CDR1 and CDR2: SGHVS, FQNEAQ. The CDR3 contains 12 residues. V lost 5 bases, J lost 2 bases, and 6 bases lay in between. CDR3 bases: TGTGCCAGCAGCAGGGATCAAGAGACCCAGTACTTC. As protein: CASSRDQETQYF. Full variable domain (remainder filled in from reference TRBV7-8 and TRBJ2-5): GAGVSQSPRYKVAKRGQDVALRCDPISGHVSLFWYQQALGQGPEFLTYFQNEAQLDKSGLPSDRFFAERPEGSVSTLKIQRTQQEDSAVYLCASSRDQETQYFGPGTRLLVL.

The chain links TRBV19 to TRBJ1-4; unclear D gene. V gave up 10 bases and J gave up 7 bases, with 19 bases separating them. There are 14 residues in the CDR3. Germline V gene sequence: CDR1 LNHDA, CDR2 SQIVND (reference sequence). In DNA form, the CDR3 reads TGTGCCACCTCAACCTCGGGGTTGGGTGAAAAACTGTTTTTT. It codes for CATSTSGLGEKLFF.

The chain employs TRBV2 and TRBJ2-7; D is ambiguous. The germline V gene has CDR1 SNHLY and CDR2 FYNNEI. V gave up 8 bases and J gave up 6 bases, with 17 bases separating them. The CDR3 loop spans 13 amino acids. The CDR3 reads CASAQETYGEQYF. CDR3 DNA: TGTGCCAGCGCCCAAGAAACCTACGGCGAGCAGTACTTC.

A single count supports this clone. The genes are TRBV5-1 and TRBJ2-7; TRBD2 matches 10 bases. Per germline, CDR1 SGHRS and CDR2 YFSETQ. The ends lost 4 bases at V and 6 bases at J; junction bases unmatched: 13. This CDR3 is 16 amino acids long. The CDR3 loop reads CASSRGLALRDGEQYF. DNA for the CDR3: TGCGCCAGCAGCAGGGGACTAGCGCTCAGAGACGGCGAGCAGTACTTC.

For this clone: At the DNA level, this CDR3 is encoded by other sequences in the same sample as well. The chain couples TRBV11-3 to TRBJ2-3; no definite D call. In germline, CDR1 is SGHNT, CDR2 YENEEA. V was pared by 3 bases and J by 1 base, with 5 bases between. The CDR3 contains 13 residues. The CDR3 DNA reads TGTGCCAGCAGCTTGGGCGGCACAGATACGCAGTATTTT. This translates into CASSLGGTDTQYF. The full variable domain, rest sourced from reference TRBV11-3 and TRBJ2-3, is EAGVVQSPRYKIIEKKQPVAFWCNPISGHNTLYWYLQNLGQGPELLIRYENEEAVDDSQLPKDRFSAERLKGVDSTLKIQPAELGDSAVYLCASSLGGTDTQYFGPGTRLTVL.

This rearrangement joins TRBV6-1 to TRBJ1-4; a weak D match, TRBD1 (5 bases). Germline CDR1 is MNHNS and CDR2 is SASEGT. The CDR3 is 14 amino acids. V was shortened by 8 bases and J by 7 bases, with 17 bases between the two germline ends. The CDR3 DNA sequence: TGTGCCAGCGGGGCGGTCGGGATTCCTGAAAAACTGTTTTTT. Its protein is CASGAVGIPEKLFF.

In DNA, the CDR3 is TGTGCCAGCAGCCACCGACCGCGCGGGACTTTCTACAATGAGCAGTTCTTC. The encoded protein is CASSHRPRGTFYNEQFF. The V gene is TRBV28, the J gene TRBJ2-1, with D perhaps matching TRBD2 (6 bases). Trimming removed 6 bases from V and 3 bases from J, with 21 bases in between. This CDR3 has 17 residues. The germline V gene encodes CDR1 MDHEN and CDR2 SYDVKM.

The chain combines TRBV30 with TRBJ2-5; 14 bases agree with TRBD2. V was pared by 2 bases and J by 5 bases, with 7 bases of the junction left unmatched. Germline CDR1 and CDR2: GTSNPN and SVGIG (reference sequence). The CDR3 sequence is 16 residues long. The CDR3 loop is CAWSTGTSGSGETQYF. Here the CDR3 DNA reads TGTGCCTGGAGTACTGGGACTAGCGGGAGCGGGGAGACCCAGTACTTC. The entire variable domain, with the rest obtained from reference TRBV30 and TRBJ2-5, is as follows: SQTIHQWPATLVQPVGSPLSLECTVEGTSNPNLYWYRQAAGRGLQLLFYSVGIGQISSEVPQNLSASRPQDRQFILSSKKLLLSDSGFYLCAWSTGTSGSGETQYFGPGTRLLVL.

V and J are TRBV6-5 and TRBJ1-5; D ambiguous. Per germline, CDR1 MNHEY and CDR2 SVGAGI. V was clipped by 4 bases and J by 0 bases, with 7 bases between them. The length of the CDR3 is 14 residues. DNA for the CDR3: TGTGCCAGCAGTTCCGACGTTAGCAATCAGCCCCAGCATTTT. This sequence encodes CASSSDVSNQPQHF.

The DNA for the CDR3 is TGCGCCAGCAGTGGCACTAGGTTGTCAGATACGCAGTATTTT. Translated: CASSGTRLSDTQYF. The chain links TRBV10-1 to TRBJ2-3; D is perhaps TRBD2 (5 bases). Per germline, CDR1 WNHNN and CDR2 SYGVQD (reference sequence). The CDR3 loop spans 14 amino acids. V was shortened by 4 bases and J by 4 bases, with 12 bases between the two germline ends.

This sequence joins TRBV15 and TRBJ2-1, with TRBD2 identical over 12 bases. V dropped 4 bases and J dropped 1; count of bases not matched to a gene: 5. Germline V gives CDR1 LNHNV, CDR2 YYDKDF (reference sequence). The CDR3 is made up of 17 amino acids. The DNA of the CDR3 is TGTGCCACCAGCACTGAGCTAGCGGGAGGGTCCTACAATGAGCAGTTCTTC. It encodes CATSTELAGGSYNEQFF. The full variable domain, rest sourced from reference TRBV15 and TRBJ2-1, is DAMVIQNPRYQVTQFGKPVTLSCSQTLNHNVMYWYQQKSSQAPKLLFHYYDKDFNNEADTPDNFQSRRPNTSFCFLDIRSPGLGDTAMYLCATSTELAGGSYNEQFFGPGTRLTVL.

V is TRBV27 and J is TRBJ2-1, with 14 nucleotides matching TRBD2. This CDR3 is built from 18 residues. V dropped 5 bases and J dropped 1; count of bases not matched to a gene: 7. Germline CDR1 reads MNHEY; CDR2 reads SMNVEV (reference sequence). The CDR3 protein is CASSPRTSGRMSYNEQFF. The DNA of the CDR3 is TGTGCCAGCAGTCCCCGGACTAGCGGGAGGATGTCCTACAATGAGCAGTTCTTC.

CDR3 coding DNA: TGTGCCAGTAGTATTTACTACAATGAGCAGTTCTTC. Encoded protein: CASSIYYNEQFF. This chain links TRBV19 with TRBJ2-1; no definite D call. The V end lost 3 bases, the J end lost 3 bases, and 3 bases lay between the germline ends. CDR1 is LNHDA, CDR2 SQIVND, per germline (reference sequence). The CDR3 loop spans 12 amino acids.

The rearrangement uses TRBV2 and TRBJ1-5; 7 bases map to TRBD1. CDR3 length: 15 amino acids. Trimming cost V 6 bases and J 1 base; bases outside gene matches: 6. Germline V lookup: CDR1 SNHLY, CDR2 FYNNEI. The chain's CDR3 is CASSDQTGSNQPQHF. The CDR3, as DNA: TGTGCCAGCAGCGACCAGACAGGGAGCAATCAGCCCCAGCATTTT.